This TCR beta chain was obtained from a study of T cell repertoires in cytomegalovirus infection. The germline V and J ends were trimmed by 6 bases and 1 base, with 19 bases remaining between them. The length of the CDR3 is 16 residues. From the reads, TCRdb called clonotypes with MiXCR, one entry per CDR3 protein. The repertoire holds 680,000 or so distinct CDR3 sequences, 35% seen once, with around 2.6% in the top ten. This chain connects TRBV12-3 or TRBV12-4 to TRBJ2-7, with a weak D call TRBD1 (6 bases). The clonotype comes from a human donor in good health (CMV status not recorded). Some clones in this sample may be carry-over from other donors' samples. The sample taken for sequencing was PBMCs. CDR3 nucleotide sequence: TGTGCCAGCAGCTCAGGGGCACGACAGATTTCCTACGAGCAGTACTTC. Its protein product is CASSSGARQISYEQYF.